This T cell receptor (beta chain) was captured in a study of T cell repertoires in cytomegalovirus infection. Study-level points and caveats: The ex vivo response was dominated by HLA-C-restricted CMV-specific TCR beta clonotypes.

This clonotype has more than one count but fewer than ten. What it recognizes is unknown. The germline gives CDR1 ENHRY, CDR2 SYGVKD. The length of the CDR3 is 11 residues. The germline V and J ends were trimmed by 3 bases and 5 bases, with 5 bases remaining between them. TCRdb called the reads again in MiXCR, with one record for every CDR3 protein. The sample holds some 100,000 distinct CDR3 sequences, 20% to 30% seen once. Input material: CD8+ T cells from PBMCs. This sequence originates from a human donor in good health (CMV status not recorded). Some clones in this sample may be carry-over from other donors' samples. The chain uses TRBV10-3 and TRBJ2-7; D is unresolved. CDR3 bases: TGTGCCATCAGTGAAGCCCACGAGCAGTACTTC. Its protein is CAISEAHEQYF.